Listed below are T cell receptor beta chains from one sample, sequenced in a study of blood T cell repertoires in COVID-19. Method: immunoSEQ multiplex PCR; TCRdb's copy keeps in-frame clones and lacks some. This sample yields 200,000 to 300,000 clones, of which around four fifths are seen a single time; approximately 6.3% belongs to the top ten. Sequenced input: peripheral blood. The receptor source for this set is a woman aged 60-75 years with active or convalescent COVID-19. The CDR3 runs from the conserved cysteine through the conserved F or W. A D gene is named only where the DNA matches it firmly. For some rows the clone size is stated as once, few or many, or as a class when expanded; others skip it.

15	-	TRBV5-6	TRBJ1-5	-	TGTGCCAGCAGCGGGCAGGGATTAGCAAATCAGCCCCAGCATTTT	CASSGQGLANQPQHF
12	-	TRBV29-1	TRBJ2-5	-	TGCAGCGGTCAGCAGGGGAGGGGGACCCAGTACTTC	CSGQQGRGTQYF
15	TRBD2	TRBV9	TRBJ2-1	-	TGTGCCAGCAGCCCCGGGACTAGGAATGTCGATGAGCAGTTCTTC	CASSPGTRNVDEQFF
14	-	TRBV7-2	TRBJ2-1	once	TGTGCCAGCAGCTTACGCTACTCCTACAATGAGCAGTTCTTC	CASSLRYSYNEQFF
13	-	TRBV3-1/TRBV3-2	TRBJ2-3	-	TGTGCCAGCAGCCCAGGGCGCACAGATACGCAGTATTTT	CASSPGRTDTQYF
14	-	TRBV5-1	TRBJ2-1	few	TGCGCCAGCAGCCTAGCTACATCGGGGAATGAGCAGTTCTTC	CASSLATSGNEQFF
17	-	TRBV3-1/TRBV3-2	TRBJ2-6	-	TGTGCCAGCAGCCAATGGACTCCTGGCTCTGGGGCCAACGTCCTGACTTTC	CASSQWTPGSGANVLTF
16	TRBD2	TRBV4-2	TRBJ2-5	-	TGTGCCAGCAGCCAAGAGGCTAGCGGAAATAAAGAGACCCAGTACTTC	CASSQEASGNKETQYF
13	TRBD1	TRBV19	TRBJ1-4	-	TGTGCCAGCCAGACAGGGGGAAATGAAAAACTGTTTTTT	CASQTGGNEKLFF
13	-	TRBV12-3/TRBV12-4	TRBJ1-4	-	TGTGCCCAGCGTGAGGTCCCCAATGAAAAACTGTTTTTT	CAQREVPNEKLFF
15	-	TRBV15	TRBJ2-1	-	TGTGCCACCAGCAGAGATGGGGGGTGGGGCAATGAGCAGTTCTTC	CATSRDGGWGNEQFF
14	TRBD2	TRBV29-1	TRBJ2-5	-	TGCAGCGTCGGGACTAGTGTGTACCAAGAGACCCAGTACTTC	CSVGTSVYQETQYF
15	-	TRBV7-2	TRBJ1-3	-	TGTGCCAGCAGCCTAGCTTCAGTTCGAGGAAACACCATATATTTT	CASSLASVRGNTIYF
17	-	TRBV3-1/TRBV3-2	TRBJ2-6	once	TGTGCCAGCAGCCCGCGGTCGCTAGGCGGTGGGGCCAACGTCCTGACTTTC	CASSPRSLGGGANVLTF
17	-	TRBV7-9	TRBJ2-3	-	TGTGCCAGCAGCTATGTGGGGGGGCAAGTGAGCACAGATACGCAGTATTTT	CASSYVGGQVSTDTQYF
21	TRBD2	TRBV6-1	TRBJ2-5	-	TGTGCCAGCAGTGAAATGAGAGGAGGGACTAGCGGGGACCCGCGACAAGAGACCCAGTACTTC	CASSEMRGGTSGDPRQETQYF
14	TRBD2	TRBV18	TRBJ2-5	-	TGTGCCAGCTCACCCCGGGAGGGCCGGGAGACCCAGTACTTC	CASSPREGRETQYF
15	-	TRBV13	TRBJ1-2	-	TGTGCCAGCAGCGACAGCAGGGCCCCTAACTATGGCTACACCTTC	CASSDSRAPNYGYTF
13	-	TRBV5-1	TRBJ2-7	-	TGCGCCAGCAGCTCCCAGGCAGCCTACGAGCAGTACTTC	CASSSQAAYEQYF
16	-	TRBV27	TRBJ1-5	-	TGTGCCAGCAGTTTTTCGGGGACACATAGCAATCAGCCCCAGCATTTT	CASSFSGTHSNQPQHF
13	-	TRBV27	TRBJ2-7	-	TGTGCCAGCAGTTTATCGGAGACCTACGAGCAGTACTTC	CASSLSETYEQYF
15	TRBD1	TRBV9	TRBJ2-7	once	TGTGCCAGCAGCGTAGGGGACAGGGGTCTCTACGAGCAGTACTTC	CASSVGDRGLYEQYF
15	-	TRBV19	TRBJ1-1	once	TGTGCCAGTAGTCCCGGGGTCACCCTACGTACTGAAGCTTTCTTT	CASSPGVTLRTEAFF
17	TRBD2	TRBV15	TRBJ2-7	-	TGTGCCACCAGCAGACCCCCGGGACTAGCGGGAGGGAACGAGCAGTACTTC	CATSRPPGLAGGNEQYF
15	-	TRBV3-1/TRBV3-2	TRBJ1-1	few	TGTGCCAGCAGCCGGATTCGGGGGGGAAACACTGAAGCTTTCTTT	CASSRIRGGNTEAFF
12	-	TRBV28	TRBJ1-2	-	TGTGCCAGCTTTGGCAGGAACTATGGCTACACCTTC	CASFGRNYGYTF
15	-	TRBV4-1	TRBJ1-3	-	TGCGCCAGCAGCCAAGGACTGGGAGGGGGAAACACCATATATTTT	CASSQGLGGGNTIYF
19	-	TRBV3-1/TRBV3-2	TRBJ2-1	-	TGTGCCAGCAGCAACGCGCGGTCGTGGGGGGGCGAGCAAGAGGGTGAGCAGTTCTTC	CASSNARSWGGEQEGEQFF
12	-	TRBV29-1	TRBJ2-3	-	TGCAGCGCGACGGCGGGAACAGATACGCAGTATTTT	CSATAGTDTQYF
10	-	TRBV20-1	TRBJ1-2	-	TGCCAATCGAACAGGGATGGCTACACCTTC	CQSNRDGYTF
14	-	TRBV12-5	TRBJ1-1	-	TGTGCTAGTGGTGCCCTATCAGGGAACACTGAAGCTTTCTTT	CASGALSGNTEAFF
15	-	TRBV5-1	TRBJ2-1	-	TGCGCCAGCAGCCCAGCAGGAAATTCCTACAATGAGCAGTTCTTC	CASSPAGNSYNEQFF
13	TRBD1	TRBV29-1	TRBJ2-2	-	TGCAGCGTACCGGGACAGGGAAGCGGGGAGCTGTTTTTT	CSVPGQGSGELFF
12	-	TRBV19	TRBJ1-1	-	TGTGCCAGTAGGACCTGGGCCACTGAAGCTTTCTTT	CASRTWATEAFF
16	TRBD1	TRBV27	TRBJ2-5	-	TGTGCCAGCAGGCCGGGACAGGGGTTTTACCAAGAGACCCAGTACTTC	CASRPGQGFYQETQYF
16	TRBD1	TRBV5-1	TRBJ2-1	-	TGCGCCAGCAGCGGACAGGGGAGAGGGGGTTACAATGAGCAGTTCTTC	CASSGQGRGGYNEQFF
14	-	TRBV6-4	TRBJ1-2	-	TGTGCCAGCAGTTCCACCCCTTGGACTTATGGCTACACCTTC	CASSSTPWTYGYTF
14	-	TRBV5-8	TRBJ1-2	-	TGTGCCAGCAGCTTGGGCAGGGTTGACTATGGCTACACCTTC	CASSLGRVDYGYTF
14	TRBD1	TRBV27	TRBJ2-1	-	TGTGCCAGTTCGGACAGGGGGCTTGTTTCTGAGCAGTTCTTC	CASSDRGLVSEQFF
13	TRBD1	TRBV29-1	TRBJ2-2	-	TGCAGCGTTGATGGGGACAGTCAAGGGGAGCTGTTTTTT	CSVDGDSQGELFF
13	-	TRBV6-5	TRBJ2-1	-	TGTGCCAGCAGGCTTAGGGGCTACAATGAGCAGTTCTTC	CASRLRGYNEQFF
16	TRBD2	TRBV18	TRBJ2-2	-	TGTGCCAGCTCACCTCGACTAGCGGGAGAGAACGGGGAGCTGTTTTTT	CASSPRLAGENGELFF
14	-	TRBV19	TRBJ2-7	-	TGTGCCAGTAGTGAGGGAGCAGAGGCTCGTGGGCAGTACTTC	CASSEGAEARGQYF
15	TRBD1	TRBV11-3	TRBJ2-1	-	TGTGCCAGCAGCTTCACAGGGGGCGAAGGGAATGAGCAGTTCTTC	CASSFTGGEGNEQFF
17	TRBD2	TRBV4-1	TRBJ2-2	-	TGCGCCAGCAGCCAAATAAGACTAGCGGGAGGCACCGGGGAGCTGTTTTTT	CASSQIRLAGGTGELFF
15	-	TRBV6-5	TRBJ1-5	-	TGTGCCAGCACCGAACGGGGTTATAGCAATCAGCCCCAGCATTTT	CASTERGYSNQPQHF
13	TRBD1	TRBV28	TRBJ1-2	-	TGTGCCACCGGGACAGTACCTAACTATGGCTACACCTTC	CATGTVPNYGYTF
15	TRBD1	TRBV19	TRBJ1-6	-	TGTGCCAGTAGACTACCGGGACAGGGTGATTCACCCCTCCACTTT	CASRLPGQGDSPLHF
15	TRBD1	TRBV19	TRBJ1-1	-	TGTGCCAGTAGTCCCCAGGACAGGGCGAACACTGAAGCTTTCTTT	CASSPQDRANTEAFF
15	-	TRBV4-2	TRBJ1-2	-	TGTGCCAGCAGCCCTGACCCGACAGGTGCCCGTGGCTACACCTTC	CASSPDPTGARGYTF
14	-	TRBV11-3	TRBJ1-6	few	TGTGCCAGCAGCCTTGGGGCGGAAAATTCACCCCTCCACTTT	CASSLGAENSPLHF
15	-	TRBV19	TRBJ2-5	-	TGTGCCAGTAGTTCCCATCTAGCGCACCAAGAGACCCAGTACTTC	CASSSHLAHQETQYF
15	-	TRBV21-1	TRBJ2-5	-	TGTGCCAGCAGCGGCGGGGGGGCCCCCCAAGAGACCCAGTACTTC	CASSGGGAPQETQYF
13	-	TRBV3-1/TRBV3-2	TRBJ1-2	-	TGTGCCAGCAGCCAAGAACAGGCTTCTGGCTACACCTTC	CASSQEQASGYTF
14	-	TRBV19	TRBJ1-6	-	TGTGCCAGTAGTAATCAGGGGCATGGTTCACCCCTCCACTTT	CASSNQGHGSPLHF
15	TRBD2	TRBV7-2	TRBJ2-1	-	TGTGCCAGCAGCCTGGGACTAGCAGCCTACAATGAGCAGTTCTTC	CASSLGLAAYNEQFF
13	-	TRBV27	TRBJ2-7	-	TGTGCCAGCTCCCCGGGATCCTTATACGAGCAGTACTTC	CASSPGSLYEQYF
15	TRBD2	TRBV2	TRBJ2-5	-	TGTGCCAGCAGTGGGACTAGCGGGCGCCTAGAGACCCAGTACTTC	CASSGTSGRLETQYF
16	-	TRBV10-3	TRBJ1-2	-	TGTGCCATCAGTGAGTCGATCGGACAGACCAACTATGGCTACACCTTC	CAISESIGQTNYGYTF